This passage covers 18 T cell receptor beta chains from one sample sequenced in a study of blood T cell repertoires in COVID-19. Assay: immunoSEQ multiplex PCR; the TCRdb copy retains only in-frame clones and omits some. The table lists some 250,000 clones, around 86% of them singletons, with 3.3% in the top ten. Source material: PBMCs or T cells enriched from blood (not recorded which). The source of these receptors is a woman aged 35 to 49 with acute COVID-19.

This chain connects TRBV10-2 to TRBJ1-2; 7 nucleotides match TRBD1. Germline V gives CDR1 WSHSY, CDR2 SAAADI. The CDR3 covers 11 residues. Trimming took 10 bases from V and 8 from J; bases not matched to a gene: 7. CDR3 sequence reads: CATLRGDGYTF. CDR3 coding DNA: TGCGCCACTCTCAGGGGGGACGGCTACACCTTC.

The V call is TRBV6-1, the J call TRBJ2-5; 7 bases map to TRBD2. After removal of 2 bases from V and 4 bases from J, the junction contained 7 bases not matched to a gene. CDR1 and CDR2 (germline): MNHNS, SASEGT. The CDR3 extends over 15 amino acids. The CDR3 coding sequence is TGTGCCAGCAGTGAACGGGCGGGAGTAACAGAGACCCAGTACTTC. Protein: CASSERAGVTETQYF.

CDR3 nucleotide sequence: TGTGCCAGCAGCGGGGGACAGGGGGGCACAGATACGCAGTATTTT. This sequence encodes CASSGGQGGTDTQYF. V gene TRBV9 combines with J gene TRBJ2-3, with 11 positions matching TRBD1. The V and J ends lost 3 bases and 1 base, in that order; junction bases with no gene match: 1. CDR1 SGDLS and CDR2 YYNGEE come from the germline V gene. This CDR3 region has 15 residues. Drawing the rest from reference TRBV9 and TRBJ2-3, the complete variable domain is DSGVTQTPKHLITATGQRVTLRCSPRSGDLSVYWYQQSLDQGLQFLIQYYNGEERAKGNILERFSAQQFPDLHSELNLSSLELGDSALYFCASSGGQGGTDTQYFGPGTRLTVL.

V is TRBV27 and J is TRBJ1-6, with a possible D match to TRBD1 (5 bases). Germline V gene lookup returns CDR1 MNHEY and CDR2 SMNVEV (reference sequence). The CDR3 length is 20 residues. V shed 3 bases and J shed 0 bases, with 21 bases lying between them. The DNA of the CDR3 is TGTGCCAGCAGTTTGTTGTCCCCGGGGGGGATTAGCTCCTATAATTCACCCCTCCACTTT. This gives the protein CASSLLSPGGISSYNSPLHF.

The gene calls are TRBV5-4 and TRBJ2-2, with D tentatively TRBD1 (8 bases). CDR3 length: 16 residues. V shed 5 bases and J shed 3 bases, with 17 bases lying between them. Germline V gives CDR1 SGHNT, CDR2 YYREEE (reference sequence). CDR3 protein: CASSYTTGGDTGELFF. Written as DNA, the CDR3 is TGTGCCAGCAGTTATACTACAGGGGGGGACACCGGGGAGCTGTTTTTT.

The rearrangement links TRBV29-1 to TRBJ1-1; 8 bases agree with TRBD1. The germline CDR1 and CDR2 sequences are SQVTM and ANQGSEA. The length of the CDR3 is 14 residues. The junction had 6 bases not matched to a gene; V was cut back by 6 bases and J by 0 bases. The CDR3 reads CSVNYRGMNTEAFF. The DNA of the CDR3 is TGCAGCGTGAACTACAGGGGGATGAACACTGAAGCTTTCTTT. The full variable domain, completed using reference TRBV29-1 and TRBJ1-1, is SAVISQKPSRDICQRGTSLTIQCQVDSQVTMMFWYRQQPGQSLTLIATANQGSEATYESGFVIDKFPISRPNLTFSTLTVSNMSPEDSSIYLCSVNYRGMNTEAFFGQGTRLTVV.

On this clone itself: Other DNA sequences in the sample encode the same CDR3. The J gene is TRBJ2-1, the V gene TRBV7-3; 9 bases are a match to TRBD2. This CDR3 is built from 15 residues. Trimming removed 3 bases from V and 1 base from J; junction bases left unmatched: 1. Germline V gene sequence: CDR1 SGHTA, CDR2 FQGTGA. CDR3 protein: CASSFSGSSYNEQFF. The DNA of the CDR3 is TGTGCCAGCAGCTTTAGCGGGAGTTCCTACAATGAGCAGTTCTTC. Full variable domain (missing parts from reference TRBV7-3 and TRBJ2-1): GAGVSQTPSNKVTEKGKYVELRCDPISGHTALYWYRQSLGQGPEFLIYFQGTGAADDSGLPNDRFFAVRPEGSVSTLKIQRTERGDSAVYLCASSFSGSSYNEQFFGPGTRLTVL.

The V call is TRBV7-8, the J call TRBJ1-2; D call uncertain. CDR1 and CDR2 from the germline V gene are SGHVS and FQNEAQ. This CDR3 is 14 amino acids long. Trimming pared 1 base from V and 2 bases from J, leaving 8 bases between. The CDR3 loop reads CASSLVPENYGYTF. In nucleotides, the CDR3 is TGTGCCAGCAGCTTAGTCCCCGAGAACTATGGCTACACCTTC.

A single count supports this clone. The chain uses TRBV5-4 and TRBJ2-2; D is possibly TRBD1 (6 bases). V was cut by 4 bases and J by 4 bases, with 14 bases left in between. The CDR3 loop spans 15 amino acids. The V gene's germline CDR1 is SGHNT and CDR2 YYREEE (reference sequence). CDR3 DNA sequence: TGTGCCAGCAGCCTCAAACAGGGAACCACCGGGGAGCTGTTTTTT. Translating gives CASSLKQGTTGELFF.

This clone was found once. The CDR3 DNA sequence: TGTGCCAGCAGTTTGGGGCTTTATGGCTACACCTTC. This codes for CASSLGLYGYTF. The V and J genes are TRBV28 and TRBJ1-2; D is possibly TRBD1 (5 bases). The CDR3 length is 12 residues. Germline CDR1 reads MDHEN; CDR2 reads SYDVKM. Trimming cost V 3 bases and J 5 bases, with 7 bases left between them.

The gene calls are TRBV7-2 and TRBJ2-1; 11 positions agree with TRBD2. The CDR3 loop spans 16 amino acids. V lost 4 bases to trimming and J lost 8 bases; unmatched junction nucleotides: 10. CDR1 SGHTA and CDR2 FQGNSA come from the germline V gene. The CDR3: CASSSRSGRAWYEQFF. The CDR3 coding sequence is TGTGCCAGCAGCTCCCGTAGCGGGAGGGCGTGGTATGAGCAGTTCTTC.

The V call is TRBV12-5, the J call TRBJ2-1; possibly TRBD2 for D (7 bases). CDR3 length: 18 amino acids. Trimming removed 0 bases from V and 4 bases from J, with 19 bases in between. The germline CDR1 and CDR2 sequences are LGHNT and FRNRAP. The CDR3 sequence is CASGLVGWRGRTYNEQFF. In DNA, the CDR3 is TGTGCTAGTGGTTTGGTAGGGTGGCGGGGGCGAACTTACAATGAGCAGTTCTTC.

The chain recombines TRBV7-9 with TRBJ2-3, with 9 bases aligning to TRBD2. The trim removed 8 bases at V and 2 bases at J, leaving 5 bases unmatched. The CDR3 consists of 14 residues. The germline gives CDR1 SEHNR, CDR2 FQNEAQ (reference sequence). As DNA, the CDR3 is TGTGCCAGCCTCCTAGCGGGGCACACAGATACGCAGTATTTT. Its protein is CASLLAGHTDTQYF.

The chain carries TRBV24-1 and TRBJ1-2; TRBD1 aligns across 9 bases. CDR3 length: 17 amino acids. V shed 3 bases and J 0 bases; nucleotides not matched to a gene: 7. From germline, CDR1 is KGHDR and CDR2 SFDVKD. In DNA, the CDR3 is TGTGCCACCAGTGATCCCGGGACAGGGAAACCTAACTATGGCTACACCTTC. This encodes CATSDPGTGKPNYGYTF.

This clone turned up a few times. The V gene is TRBV29-1, the J gene TRBJ1-4, with TRBD1 matching over 8 bases. With V trimmed by 7 bases and J by 11 bases, 12 bases remained unmatched. From germline, CDR1 is SQVTM and CDR2 ANQGSEA. The CDR3 is 13 amino acids. In nucleotides, the CDR3 is TGCAGCGCCCAGCCCACAGGGGGGGGGAAACTGTTTTTT. This translates into CSAQPTGGGKLFF.

This chain links TRBV25-1 with TRBJ1-4; TRBD1 matches 8 bases. Trimming at V came to 3 bases and at J to 3 bases, leaving 0 bases not matched to a gene. The length of the CDR3 is 14 residues. Germline V CDR1 and CDR2: MGHDK, SYGVNS. The CDR3 DNA reads TGTGCCAGCAGTGAGGACAGGGCTAATGAAAAACTGTTTTTT. As protein: CASSEDRANEKLFF. The complete variable domain, with remaining parts taken from reference TRBV25-1 and TRBJ1-4, reads EADIYQTPRYLVIGTGKKITLECSQTMGHDKMYWYQQDPGMELHLIHYSYGVNSTEKGDLSSESTVSRIRTEHFPLTLESARPSHTSQYLCASSEDRANEKLFFGSGTQLSVL.

This clone was seen a single time. CDR3 residues: CASSLWGQPYEQYF. The CDR3 DNA reads TGTGCCAGCAGCTTGTGGGGACAGCCCTACGAGCAGTACTTC. The chain links TRBV5-4 to TRBJ2-7; 7 nucleotides match TRBD1. The CDR3 is 14 residues long. The germline V gene encodes CDR1 SGHNT and CDR2 YYREEE (reference sequence). The V and J ends lost 1 base and 2 bases, in that order; junction bases with no gene match: 3.

The chain is built from TRBV6-5 and TRBJ2-1; D might be TRBD2 (5 bases). V was trimmed by 5 bases and J by 6 bases, leaving 11 bases between them. Germline CDR1 MNHEY, CDR2 SVGAGI. The CDR3 has 13 amino acids. CDR3 in amino acids: CASSTRTLNEQFF. The CDR3 DNA is TGTGCCAGCAGTACACGGACTCTCAATGAGCAGTTCTTC.